The entry below describes one T cell receptor beta chain. Its antigen is undetermined. V was pared by 2 bases and J by 1 base, with 5 bases of the junction left unmatched. This CDR3 spans 15 amino acids. This specimen comes from a study of post-analysis software for immune sequencing data. Study-wide results and limits: Multiple sclerosis was associated with a significant reduction in normalized Chao1 diversity relative to controls. Included in a set of 5 or 6 TRBV segments more frequent in patients than controls were TRBV5-6, TRBV5-1 and TRBV20-1.

Sequencing libraries made from TCR beta cDNA carried unique molecular identifiers. TCRdb reanalysed the PCR reads using MiXCR and keeps one entry per CDR3 protein. The repertoire holds 750,000 to 950,000 distinct CDR3 sequences, with around 50% as singletons. The chain links TRBV12-3 or TRBV12-4 to TRBJ2-7; 7 nucleotides align to TRBD2. The source of this sequence is a girl between 10 and 17 years old with multiple sclerosis. The sequenced sample consisted of blood. The CDR3 sequence is CASSLSGEGSYEQYF. In nucleotides, the CDR3 is TGTGCCAGCAGTTTAAGCGGGGAGGGGTCCTACGAGCAGTACTTC.